This T cell receptor beta chain was profiled in a study of shared clonotypes between healthy human individuals (dated by TCRdb to 2020 to 2022). As for the study more broadly: Three men and a couple of women, aged 18 to 49 years, made up the cohort. Different laboratories and diverse techniques were used to prepare libraries and sequence TCR repertoires, to increase sequencing depth and limit assay-specific biases. Between about 0.8 and 9.5 billion PBMCs per donor were obtained by leukapheresis. For each donor, CD4 naive and CD4 memory were each given three plates, CD8 naive was given two plates, and CD8 memory was given one plate. To estimate repertoire size and how much clonotype sharing occurs between individuals, the study deeply sequenced the blood TCR repertoires of 4 to 6 healthy adults.

Overall study results and their limits: Pairwise subsampling indicated that sequencing depth was expected to affect the degree of clonotype sharing among donors. Sampling was restricted to blood, and TCR repertoires in tissues likely differ from the TCR repertoires found in blood. Rarefaction of sorted-subset datasets indicated incomplete sequencing despite the large sequencing depth. Larger estimated clonotype richness was generally found for naive subsets than for memory subsets. Across four donors, around 5% of naive CD4, roughly 3.5% of naive CD8, 2.3% of memory CD4, and approximately 0.4% of memory CD8 clonotypes were shared. Compared with non-shared clonotypes, the clonotypes found in all four sorted-subset donors had higher generation probabilities. Because the study included only a small number of donors, the genetic and exposure-history diversity represented was limited.

The donors were healthy, HIV-negative adults who had no recently reported acute infections or vaccinations. Every donor was a Caucasian adult residing in Nashville, Tennessee, USA. CD4+ T cells were enriched by magnetic negative selection; naive cells were then positively selected on CD45RA, and the negative fraction formed the memory subset. After blood collection by leukapheresis, PBMCs were isolated using Ficoll-Histopaque density gradient centrifugation and then cryopreserved in the vapor phase of liquid nitrogen. Analytical flow cytometry was used to check the purity and quantity of each magnetically sorted T cell population. Genomic DNA was isolated from every sorted fraction and measured by UV absorbance on a Nanodrop 2000c. TCR CDR3 regions were amplified from genomic DNA by multiplex PCR using the deep immunoSEQ assay. For each cell subset, the extracted genomic DNA was distributed evenly across all wells of several immunoSEQ 96-well plates, and each plate served as one replicate. Each replicate PCR for sorted subsets received about 200 ng genomic DNA, equal to about 30,000 T cell genomes. Purified libraries were measured with a Qubit 3.0 fluorometer, size-checked on a Bioanalyzer 2100, and measured again with the KAPA Library Quantification kit. Every immunoSEQ 96-well plate was sequenced on a separate single-read 150-cycle Illumina NextSeq 550 flow cell. The published analysis was carried out like this. The immunoSEQ output contained only junctional sequences without quality scores, so filtering could not match that applied to full-length reads. Sequences were annotated with PyIR, a Python wrapper for IgBLAST v1.9, and V/J genes and CDR3 were assigned using IMGT germline references. Reads were filtered out if the reads had weak V/J assignments (E-value above 1e-6), no CDR3, stop codons, out-of-frame junctions, or ambiguous translated residues. V3J clonotypes were defined as sequences sharing the same inferred V gene, J gene, and CDR3 amino acid sequence. To compute the percentage overlap between repertoires, the number of shared unique clonotypes was divided by the size of the smaller repertoire. RTK rarefaction, the Chao1 estimator, and Recon v2.1 estimates of unobserved clonotypes were used to assess repertoire richness. For all TCRbeta clonotypes obtained by the gDNA method from several donors, generation probabilities were computed with OLGA. The table was pulled from immuneACCESS by TCRdb, which kept in-frame rearrangements only. Such tables lose some clones; where checked, under half of the loss comes from unresolved V genes, and the rest has no known cause. The V and J calls and clone size are taken from that table; D and trimming were inferred from the DNA. Within this sample are about 2.4 million clones, with more than 85% of them counted one time only. About 0.39% of the sample belongs to the ten largest clones.

CDR1 LNHDA and CDR2 SQIVND were looked up in the germline V gene (reference sequence). V is clipped by 3 bases and J by 5 bases, and the sequence between their germline boundaries is 11 bases long. Its CDR3 holds 14 amino acids, cysteine through phenylalanine. Here the CDR3 DNA is all that survives: 42 bases in frame from base 1. Worth noting for this clone: This receptor's antigen is unknown. No per-base quality is available; no much larger clone lies one base away.

The chain was built from TRBV19 and TRBJ1-5; the D gene assignment is ambiguous. Input material: naive CD4+ T cells from PBMCs. Taken with the paper, the label for cell subset or site translates to: CD45RA+ positively selected. The source of this sequence is a young man in good health. Some clones in this sample may be carry-over from other donors' samples. The CDR3 loop reads CASSISGRDQPQHF. DNA sequence: TGTGCCAGTAGTATTTCGGGGAGGGATCAGCCCCAGCATTTT.